The 9 T cell receptor beta chains below come from one sample, sequenced in a study of blood T cell repertoires in COVID-19. Profiled with immunoSEQ multiplex PCR; TCRdb holds only in-frame clones, not every one. The data hold under 250,000 clones, with roughly 77% observed a single time. The sequenced material came from peripheral blood. The receptor source for this set is a woman aged 40 to 50 with COVID-19, enrolled during active disease.

The J gene is TRBJ2-2, the V gene TRBV19, with 7 bases matching TRBD1. Per germline, CDR1 LNHDA and CDR2 SQIVND (reference sequence). Losses at the gene ends were 3 bases for V and 10 bases for J; bases not matched to a gene: 11. This CDR3 region has 15 residues. CDR3 DNA sequence: TGTGCCAGTAGTATGAGGGGGCCAGGGGTTGAGGAGCTGTTTTTT. Translated, it gives CASSMRGPGVEELFF.

The genes are TRBV7-3 and TRBJ2-3; no definite D call. CDR3 length equals 15 residues. In germline, CDR1 is SGHTA, CDR2 FQGTGA. Trimming took 3 bases from V and 2 from J, leaving 12 bases between them. The CDR3 DNA sequence: TGTGCCAGCAGCTTTGGCAATCCTTACACAGATACGCAGTATTTT. As protein: CASSFGNPYTDTQYF.

The chain links TRBV5-6 to TRBJ2-6, with TRBD1 matching over 9 bases. Trimming at V came to 2 bases and at J to 1 base, leaving 4 bases not matched to a gene. CDR1 is SGHDT and CDR2 is YYEEEE in the germline V gene. This CDR3 region has 17 residues. The CDR3 nucleotides are TGTGCCAGCAGCTTACAGGGGGCCTGGTCTGGGGCCAACGTCCTGACTTTC. It encodes CASSLQGAWSGANVLTF.

The chain joins TRBV13 to TRBJ2-2; 7 nucleotides line up with TRBD1. The V and J ends lost 3 bases and 6 bases, in that order; junction bases with no gene match: 7. Germline V gene data show CDR1 as PRHDT and CDR2 as FYEKMQ (reference sequence). The CDR3 extends over 15 amino acids. CDR3 in DNA: TGTGCCAGCAGCTTCGAAGACAGGGCCGCCGGGGAGCTGTTTTTT. This codes for CASSFEDRAAGELFF.

V usage is TRBV29-1 and J usage is TRBJ2-3, with TRBD2 matching over 11 bases. The CDR3 consists of 15 residues. The ends lost 2 bases at V and 1 base at J; junction bases unmatched: 2. Germline-derived CDR1 and CDR2 are SQVTM and ANQGSEA. CDR3 in DNA: TGCAGCGTTGAAATGGGACTAGCGGGCACAGATACGCAGTATTTT. This codes for CSVEMGLAGTDTQYF.

J is TRBJ2-5 and V is TRBV7-6; TRBD2 aligns across 11 bases. Germline CDR1 SGHVS, CDR2 FNYEAQ. The CDR3 is made up of 15 amino acids. V shed 7 bases, J shed 5 bases, and the junction held 9 bases outside the gene matches. CDR3 amino acids: CASTRLAGFVETQYF. The DNA for the CDR3 is TGTGCCAGCACGAGACTAGCGGGATTTGTGGAGACCCAGTACTTC.

This chain uses TRBV3-1 (or the pseudogene TRBV3-2) with TRBJ1-2; D might be TRBD1 (5 bases). The CDR3 spans 13 residues. Germline V CDR1 and CDR2: LGHDT, YNNKEL (reference sequence). V lost 3 bases and J 6 bases, leaving 11 bases between the germline ends. CDR3 loop: CASSQQGTDGYTF. In nucleotides, the CDR3 is TGTGCCAGCAGCCAGCAGGGTACGGATGGCTACACCTTC.

The chain couples TRBV6-5 to TRBJ2-2, with D possibly being TRBD1 (6 bases). Trimming stripped 6 bases from V and 5 bases from J, with 13 bases between. The CDR3 totals 14 residues. The V gene's germline CDR1 is MNHEY and CDR2 SVGAGI. This CDR3 reads CASRQTGITGELFF. DNA for the CDR3: TGTGCCAGCAGGCAAACAGGGATAACCGGGGAGCTGTTTTTT.

The rearrangement links TRBV4-3 to TRBJ2-1, with TRBD2 matching 7 bases. With 4 bases clipped from V and 8 bases from J, the junction kept 8 bases outside the gene matches. Germline CDR1 and CDR2: LGHNA and YSLEER. The CDR3 has 14 residues. CDR3 nucleotides: TGCGCCAGCAGCCCCCCCGATAGCGGGCATGAGCAGTTCTTC. Translation gives CASSPPDSGHEQFF.